The next 8 T cell receptor beta chains were all read from a single sample in a study of blood T cell repertoires in COVID-19. TCRdb's table, derived via immunoSEQ multiplex PCR, lists solely in-frame clones and lacks some. Of under 150,000 clones detected, 65% to 85% appear once; the ten largest clones hold 1.5% to 1.7%. Source material: peripheral blood. All receptors come from a man between 50 and 59 years old with acute or convalescent COVID-19.

V usage is TRBV6-6 and J usage is TRBJ2-1, with 9 bases aligning to TRBD2. J gave up 8 bases and V 2 bases, and 10 bases lay outside the gene matches. The V gene's germline CDR1 is MNHNY and CDR2 SVGAGI (reference sequence). This CDR3 contains 16 residues. DNA of the CDR3: TGTGCCAGCAGTTACACTGGCGGGGGGGCGATGCATGAGCAGTTCTTC. Its translation is CASSYTGGGAMHEQFF.

The chain carries TRBV12-5 and TRBJ1-2; D gene unclear. CDR1 and CDR2 from the germline V gene are LGHNT and FRNRAP. This CDR3 comprises 12 residues. Deletions cut 5 bases from V and 5 bases from J, with 9 bases between. The CDR3 sequence: CASGRESYGYTF. Here the CDR3 DNA reads TGTGCTAGTGGTCGGGAGTCGTATGGCTACACCTTC.

CDR3 in amino acids: CASTPGQPKGTQYF. CDR3 DNA sequence: TGCGCCAGCACCCCGGGACAGCCTAAAGGGACCCAGTACTTC. The chain links TRBV5-1 to TRBJ2-5, with 7 nucleotides matching TRBD1. The CDR3 spans 14 residues. The germline V gene has CDR1 SGHRS and CDR2 YFSETQ. J was trimmed by 7 bases and V by 6 bases; bases with no gene match: 12. Looking up the rest from reference TRBV5-1 and TRBJ2-5 gives the full variable domain: KAGVTQTPRYLIKTRGQQVTLSCSPISGHRSVSWYQQTPGQGLQFLFEYFSETQRNKGNFPGRFSGRQFSNSRSEMNVSTLELGDSALYLCASTPGQPKGTQYFGPGTRLLVL.

The chain is built from TRBV7-2 and TRBJ2-7, with a possible D match to TRBD1 (6 bases). The germline V gene encodes CDR1 SGHTA and CDR2 FQGNSA. The CDR3 contains 14 residues. V dropped 5 bases and J dropped 8 bases, with 19 bases sitting between them. This CDR3 reads CASSPGAPPRKQYF. The CDR3 bases are TGTGCCAGCAGCCCAGGGGCCCCACCTAGAAAGCAGTACTTC.

The chain employs TRBV24-1 and TRBJ1-5; D not certain. CDR1 is KGHDR, CDR2 SFDVKD, per germline. Trimming stripped 5 bases from V and 1 base from J, with 11 bases between. The CDR3 has 15 amino acids. The CDR3 region has the DNA TGTGCCACCAGTGTTCGGGGTGGGAGCAATCAGCCCCAGCATTTT. Protein sequence: CATSVRGGSNQPQHF.

This clone has more than one count but fewer than ten. The chain couples TRBV20-1 to TRBJ1-3; perhaps TRBD1 as D (5 bases). Looked up from germline, CDR1 is DFQATT and CDR2 is SNEGSKA (reference sequence). CDR3 length: 12 residues. The V end lost 3 bases, the J end lost 8 bases, and 11 bases lay between the germline ends. The DNA for the CDR3 is TGCAGTGCTAGTAGGGGTGGGGACACCATATATTTT. Translating gives CSASRGGDTIYF.

The chain couples TRBV7-2 to TRBJ1-6; no firm D call. The CDR3 runs 14 residues. Between the trimmed V and J ends, which lost 1 base and 9 bases, there was a span of 10 bases. The V gene's germline CDR1 is SGHTA and CDR2 FQGNSA. This CDR3 is CASSLDAMRSPLHF. In nucleotides, the CDR3 is TGTGCCAGCAGCTTAGACGCAATGCGTTCACCCCTCCACTTT.

The V gene is TRBV9, the J gene TRBJ2-1; a weak D match, TRBD1 (5 bases). This CDR3 comprises 15 residues. V was cut by 3 bases and J by 4 bases, with 14 bases left in between. Per the germline V gene, CDR1 is SGDLS and CDR2 is YYNGEE. This CDR3 reads CASSAQGLPYNEQFF. CDR3 bases: TGTGCCAGCAGCGCGCAGGGCCTGCCTTACAATGAGCAGTTCTTC.